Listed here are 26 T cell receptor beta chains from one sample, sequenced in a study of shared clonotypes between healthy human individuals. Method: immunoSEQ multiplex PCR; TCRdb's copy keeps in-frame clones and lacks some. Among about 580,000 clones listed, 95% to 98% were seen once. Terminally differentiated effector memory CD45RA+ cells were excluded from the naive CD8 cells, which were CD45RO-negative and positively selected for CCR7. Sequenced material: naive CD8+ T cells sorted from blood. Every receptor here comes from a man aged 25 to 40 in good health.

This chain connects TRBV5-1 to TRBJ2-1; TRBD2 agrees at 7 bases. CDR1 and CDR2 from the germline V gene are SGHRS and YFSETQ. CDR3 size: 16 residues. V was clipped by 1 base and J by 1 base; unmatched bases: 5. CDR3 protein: CASSLPGGRSYNEQFF. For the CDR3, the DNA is TGCGCCAGCAGCTTGCCCGGCGGGAGATCCTACAATGAGCAGTTCTTC.

The CDR3 nucleotides read TGCGCCAGCAGCCAGGGACTAGCGGGAATCCCTGGGCCAGAGCAGTACTTC. It specifies CASSQGLAGIPGPEQYF. The chain employs TRBV4-3 and TRBJ2-7, with 13 bases matching TRBD2. The V segment lost 3 bases and the J segment 7 bases; nucleotides outside the gene matches: 12. The CDR3 runs to 17 residues. From germline, CDR1 is LGHNA and CDR2 YSLEER.

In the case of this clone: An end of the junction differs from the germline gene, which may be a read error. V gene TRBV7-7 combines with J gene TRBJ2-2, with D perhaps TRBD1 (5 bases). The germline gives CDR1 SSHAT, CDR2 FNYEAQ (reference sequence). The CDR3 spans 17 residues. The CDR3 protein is CASSLRPGSQGTGELFF. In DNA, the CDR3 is TGTGCTAGCAGCTTAAGGCCCGGTAGTCAGGGCACCGGGGAGCTGTTTTTT. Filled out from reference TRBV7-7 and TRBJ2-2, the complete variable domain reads GAGVSQSPRYKVTKRGQDVTLRCDPISSHATLYWYQQALGQGPEFLTYFNYEAQPDKSGLPSDRFSAERPEGSISTLTIQRTEQRDSAMYRCASSLRPGSQGTGELFFGEGSRLTVL.

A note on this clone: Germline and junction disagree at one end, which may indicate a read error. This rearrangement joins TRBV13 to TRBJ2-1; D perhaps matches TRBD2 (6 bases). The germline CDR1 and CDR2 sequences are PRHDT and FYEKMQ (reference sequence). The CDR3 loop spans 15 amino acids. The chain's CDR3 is CASTLSGRAYNEQFF. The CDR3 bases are TGTGCCAGCACCTTAAGCGGGCGGGCCTACAATGAGCAGTTCTTC.

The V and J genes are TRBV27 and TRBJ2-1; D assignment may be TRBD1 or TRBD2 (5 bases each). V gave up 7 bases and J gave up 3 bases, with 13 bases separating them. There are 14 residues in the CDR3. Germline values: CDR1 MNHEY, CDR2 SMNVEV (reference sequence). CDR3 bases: TGTGCCAGCAAATGGGACCTTGACTACAATGAGCAGTTCTTC. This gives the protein CASKWDLDYNEQFF.

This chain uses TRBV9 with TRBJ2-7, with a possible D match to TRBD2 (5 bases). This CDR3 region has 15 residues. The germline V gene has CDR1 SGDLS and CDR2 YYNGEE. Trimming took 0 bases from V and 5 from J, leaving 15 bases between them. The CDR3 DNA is TGTGCCAGCAGCGTAGCAGGAGGTTTTAGGGACGAGCAGTACTTC. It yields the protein CASSVAGGFRDEQYF.

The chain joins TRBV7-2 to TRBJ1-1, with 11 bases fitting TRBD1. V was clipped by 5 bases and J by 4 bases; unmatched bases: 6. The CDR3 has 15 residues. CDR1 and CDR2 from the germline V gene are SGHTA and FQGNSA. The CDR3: CASSPWTGGVTEAFF. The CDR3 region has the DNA TGTGCCAGCAGCCCCTGGACAGGGGGCGTCACTGAAGCTTTCTTT.

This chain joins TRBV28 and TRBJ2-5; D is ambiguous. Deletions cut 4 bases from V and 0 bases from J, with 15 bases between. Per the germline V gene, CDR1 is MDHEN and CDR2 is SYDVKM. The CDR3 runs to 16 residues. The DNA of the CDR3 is TGTGCCAGCAGTTCCCGAAGGGTGGGGTACCAAGAGACCCAGTACTTC. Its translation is CASSSRRVGYQETQYF.

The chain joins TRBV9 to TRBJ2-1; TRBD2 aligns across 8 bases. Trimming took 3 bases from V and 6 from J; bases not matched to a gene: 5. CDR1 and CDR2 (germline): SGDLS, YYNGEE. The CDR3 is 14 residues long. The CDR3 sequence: CASSAGLVANEQFF. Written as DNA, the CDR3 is TGTGCCAGCAGCGCGGGACTAGTCGCCAATGAGCAGTTCTTC.

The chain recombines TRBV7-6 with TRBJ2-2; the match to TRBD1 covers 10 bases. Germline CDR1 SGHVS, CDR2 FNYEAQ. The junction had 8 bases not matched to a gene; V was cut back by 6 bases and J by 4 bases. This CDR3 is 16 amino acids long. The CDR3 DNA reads TGTGCCAGCAGTACGACCGGGACAGGGGCCACCGGGGAGCTGTTTTTT. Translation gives CASSTTGTGATGELFF.

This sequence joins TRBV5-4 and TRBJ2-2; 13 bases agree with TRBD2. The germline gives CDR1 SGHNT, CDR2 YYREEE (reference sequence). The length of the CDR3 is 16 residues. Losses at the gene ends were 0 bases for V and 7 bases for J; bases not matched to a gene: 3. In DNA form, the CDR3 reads TGTGCCAGCAGCTTGGGACTAGCGGGAGGCGTCGGGGAGCTGTTTTTT. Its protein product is CASSLGLAGGVGELFF.

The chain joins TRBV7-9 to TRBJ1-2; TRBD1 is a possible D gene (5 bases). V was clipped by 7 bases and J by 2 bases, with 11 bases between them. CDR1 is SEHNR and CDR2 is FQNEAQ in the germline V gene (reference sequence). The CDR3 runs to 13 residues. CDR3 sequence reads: CASTDRKNYGYTF. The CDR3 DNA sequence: TGTGCCAGCACAGACAGAAAGAACTATGGCTACACCTTC.

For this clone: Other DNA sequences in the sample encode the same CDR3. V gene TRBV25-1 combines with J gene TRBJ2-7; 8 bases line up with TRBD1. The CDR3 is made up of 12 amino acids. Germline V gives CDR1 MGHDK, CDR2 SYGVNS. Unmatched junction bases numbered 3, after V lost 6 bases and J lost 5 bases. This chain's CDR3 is CASSRGRNEQYF. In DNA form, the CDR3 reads TGTGCCAGCAGCAGGGGGCGGAACGAGCAGTACTTC.

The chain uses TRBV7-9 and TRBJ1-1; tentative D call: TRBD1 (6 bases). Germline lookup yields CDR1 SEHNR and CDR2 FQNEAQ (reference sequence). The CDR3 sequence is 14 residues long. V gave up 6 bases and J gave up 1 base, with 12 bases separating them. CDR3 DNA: TGTGCCAGCAGAACCGGGACAAGGAACACTGAAGCTTTCTTT. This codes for CASRTGTRNTEAFF.

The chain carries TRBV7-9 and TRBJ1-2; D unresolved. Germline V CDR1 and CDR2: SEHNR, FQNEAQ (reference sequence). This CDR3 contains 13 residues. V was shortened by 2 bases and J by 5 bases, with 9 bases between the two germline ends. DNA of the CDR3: TGTGCCAGCAGCTTATGGACGATTTATGGCTACACCTTC. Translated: CASSLWTIYGYTF.

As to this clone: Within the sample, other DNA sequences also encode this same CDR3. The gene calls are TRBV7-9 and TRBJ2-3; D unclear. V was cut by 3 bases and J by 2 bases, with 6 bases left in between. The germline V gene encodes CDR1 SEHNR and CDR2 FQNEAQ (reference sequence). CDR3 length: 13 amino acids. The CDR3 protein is CASSLGYTDTQYF. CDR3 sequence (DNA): TGTGCCAGCAGCTTGGGATACACAGATACGCAGTATTTT.

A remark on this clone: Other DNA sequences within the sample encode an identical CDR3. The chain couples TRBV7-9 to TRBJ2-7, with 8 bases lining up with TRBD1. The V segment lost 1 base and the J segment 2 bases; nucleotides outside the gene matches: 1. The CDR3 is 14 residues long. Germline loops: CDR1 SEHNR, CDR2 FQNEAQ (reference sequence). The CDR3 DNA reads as TGTGCCAGCAGCTTAGGGGACAGGCCCTACGAGCAGTACTTC. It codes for CASSLGDRPYEQYF.

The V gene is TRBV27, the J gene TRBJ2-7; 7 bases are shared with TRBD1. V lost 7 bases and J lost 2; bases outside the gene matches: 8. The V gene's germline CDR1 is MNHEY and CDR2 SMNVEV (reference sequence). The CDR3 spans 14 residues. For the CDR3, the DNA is TGTGCCAGCAAAACTTCCCAGGGGGCCTACGAGCAGTACTTC. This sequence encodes CASKTSQGAYEQYF.

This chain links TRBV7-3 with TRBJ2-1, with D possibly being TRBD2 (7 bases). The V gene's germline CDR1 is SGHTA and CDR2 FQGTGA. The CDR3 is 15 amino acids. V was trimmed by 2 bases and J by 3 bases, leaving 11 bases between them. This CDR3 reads CASSLEAGHYNEQFF. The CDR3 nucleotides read TGTGCCAGCAGCTTAGAAGCGGGACACTACAATGAGCAGTTCTTC.

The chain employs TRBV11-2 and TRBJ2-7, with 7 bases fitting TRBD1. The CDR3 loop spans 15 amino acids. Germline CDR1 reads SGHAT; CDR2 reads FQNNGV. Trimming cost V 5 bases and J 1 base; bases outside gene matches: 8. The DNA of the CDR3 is TGTGCCAGCAGCACGATCCTGGGACAGTCCTACGAGCAGTACTTC. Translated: CASSTILGQSYEQYF. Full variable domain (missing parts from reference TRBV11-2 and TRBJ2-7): EAGVAQSPRYKIIEKRQSVAFWCNPISGHATLYWYQQILGQGPKLLIQFQNNGVVDDSQLPKDRFSAERLKGVDSTLKIQPAKLEDSAVYLCASSTILGQSYEQYFGPGTRLTVT.

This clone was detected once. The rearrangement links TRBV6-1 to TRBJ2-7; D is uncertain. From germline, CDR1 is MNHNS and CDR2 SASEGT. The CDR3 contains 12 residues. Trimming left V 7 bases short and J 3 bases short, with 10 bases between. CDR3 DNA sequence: TGTGCCAGCAAGCTCCCGAACTACGAGCAGTACTTC. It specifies CASKLPNYEQYF.

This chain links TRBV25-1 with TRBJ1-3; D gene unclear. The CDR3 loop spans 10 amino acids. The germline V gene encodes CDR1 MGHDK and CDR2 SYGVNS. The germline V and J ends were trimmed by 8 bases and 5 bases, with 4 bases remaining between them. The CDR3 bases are TGTGCCAGCGGTAGAAACACCATATATTTT. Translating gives CASGRNTIYF.

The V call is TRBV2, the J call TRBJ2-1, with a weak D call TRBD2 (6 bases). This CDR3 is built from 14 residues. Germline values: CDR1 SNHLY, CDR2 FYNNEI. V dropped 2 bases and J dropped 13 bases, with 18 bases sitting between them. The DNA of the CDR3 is TGTGCCAGCAGTGAAAAGGGCGGGGCCCTTATTCAGTTCTTC. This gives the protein CASSEKGGALIQFF.

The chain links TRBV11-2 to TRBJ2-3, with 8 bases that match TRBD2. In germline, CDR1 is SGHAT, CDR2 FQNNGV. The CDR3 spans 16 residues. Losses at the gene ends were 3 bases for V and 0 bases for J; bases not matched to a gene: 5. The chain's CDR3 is CASSLNLAGSTDTQYF. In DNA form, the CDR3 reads TGTGCCAGCAGCTTGAACTTAGCGGGGAGCACAGATACGCAGTATTTT.

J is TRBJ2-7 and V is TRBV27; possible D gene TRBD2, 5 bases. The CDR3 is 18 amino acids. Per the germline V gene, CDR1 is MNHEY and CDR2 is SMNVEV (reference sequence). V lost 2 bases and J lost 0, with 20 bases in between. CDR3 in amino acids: CASSLAVGGRISSYEQYF. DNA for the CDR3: TGTGCCAGCAGTTTAGCCGTGGGCGGGCGAATTAGCTCCTACGAGCAGTACTTC.

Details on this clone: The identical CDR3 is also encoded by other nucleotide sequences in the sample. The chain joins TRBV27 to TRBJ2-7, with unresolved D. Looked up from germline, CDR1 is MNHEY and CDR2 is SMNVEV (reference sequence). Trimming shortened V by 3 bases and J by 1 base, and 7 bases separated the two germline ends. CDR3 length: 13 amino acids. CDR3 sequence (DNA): TGTGCCAGCAGTTTGGTCGGTTCCTACGAGCAGTACTTC. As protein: CASSLVGSYEQYF.